Here is one TCR beta chain with its context. Its target antigen remains unknown. No clone much larger than this one lies a single base away; base qualities are absent. This sample is part of a study of blood T cells in healthy people across ages (dated by TCRdb to 2014 to 2015). Study-wide context: Template switching captured roughly one uniquely barcoded TCR beta cDNA molecule per two T cells in model experiments. The study measured age-related changes in TCR beta repertoire diversity using deep sequencing normalized with unique cDNA molecular identifiers. The donors were split into four age groups: young (average 16 years), middle-aged (about 40), aged (more than 60) and long-lived (approximately 80). To avoid experimental bias, donors of different ages were distributed randomly across sequencing lanes. Two additional independent replicas of 1 million unique cDNA reads from the same blood draw were analyzed for two donors (one aged 18 to 30 and one aged 80 or older). The research as a whole found: Observed TCR beta diversity correlated strongly with the percentage of naive T cells measured by flow cytometry. Compared with the aged group, the long-lived group had more naive CD4+ T cells, fewer expanded clones and increased TCR diversity, suggesting age selection. Since profiling was done on bulk unsorted PBMCs, naive and antigen-experienced compartments could not be conclusively compared. As age increased, observed TCR beta diversity per million T cells dropped in a roughly linear way, and a significant reduction was already evident by age about 36. Estimates of total diversity based on one million sequenced T cells were considered lower bounds and underestimates. Because donor CMV infection status was unknown, age-related changes in expanded clonotypes were potentially confounded.

Systemically healthy Caucasian individuals from Russia, 39 in total and aged 6 to 90 years, were included as donors. Each donor gave ten milliliters of peripheral blood, drawn into EDTA-treated Vacutainer tubes. PBMCs were isolated by Ficoll-Paque density-gradient centrifugation, with at least 7 million obtained per sample. Total RNA, at least 5 micrograms per sample, was extracted from PBMCs with Trizol reagent. For every donor, flow cytometry on a PBMC aliquot measured the percentage of naive CD45RAhigh/CD27high T cells. Libraries came from 5' RACE. Sequencing took place on an Illumina HiSeq 2500. The second PCR ran for roughly 7 to 11 cycles and used a J-beta primer mix along with a sample-barcoded 5' primer. Each TCR beta cDNA molecule received a unique molecular identifier from a template-switch 5' adaptor carrying 12 random nucleotides. Each sample yielded at least 3 million CDR3-containing paired-end reads. First-strand cDNA synthesis was performed from all RNA using the Mint cDNA synthesis kit, with priming by a TRBC-specific oligonucleotide. Following uracil-DNA glycosylase treatment, a first 18-cycle PCR with universal primers M1SS and BC2_uni_R was performed on all cDNA. On the study's bioinformatics: For normalization, 1 million high-quality reads, each with a distinct molecular identifier, were randomly selected from each sample. Instead of being binned into consensus sequences, reads that shared molecular identifiers were thrown out. MiTCR, with a Q25 quality threshold and the strictest error-elimination algorithm, was used for CDR3 identification, clonotype clustering and error correction. A nonparametric unseen species model using Euler transformation provided a lower-bound estimate of total TCR beta diversity. In-frame beta chains were kept once TCRdb had trimmed the public reads at Q25 with fastp and called clones with MiXCR. Duplicate CDR3 protein sequences are folded into a single record with the most common DNA and genes. These V and J calls rely on TCRdb rather than the paper's analysis. Here the sample has 550,000 to 650,000 distinct CDR3 sequences; approximately 30% occur a single time. The ten most abundant clones make up 15% to 17% of the sample.

What was sequenced was blood. The clonotype originates from a woman of 80 years or more in good health.

The CDR3 corresponds to CSVESDRSYEQYF. The DNA reads as follows: TGCAGCGTTGAGTCGGACAGGTCCTACGAGCAGTACTTC. Rearrangement joined TRBV29-1 to TRBJ2-7; TRBD1 aligns with 7 central bases. Trimmed from V: 3 bases; trimmed from J: 1 base; junction bases lacking a gene match: 3. The CDR3 goes from the cysteine to the phenylalanine over 13 residues. Left in the record is the CDR3 DNA by itself, 39 bases read in frame from the first base. CDR1 and CDR2, per the germline V gene, are SQVTM and ANQGSEA.